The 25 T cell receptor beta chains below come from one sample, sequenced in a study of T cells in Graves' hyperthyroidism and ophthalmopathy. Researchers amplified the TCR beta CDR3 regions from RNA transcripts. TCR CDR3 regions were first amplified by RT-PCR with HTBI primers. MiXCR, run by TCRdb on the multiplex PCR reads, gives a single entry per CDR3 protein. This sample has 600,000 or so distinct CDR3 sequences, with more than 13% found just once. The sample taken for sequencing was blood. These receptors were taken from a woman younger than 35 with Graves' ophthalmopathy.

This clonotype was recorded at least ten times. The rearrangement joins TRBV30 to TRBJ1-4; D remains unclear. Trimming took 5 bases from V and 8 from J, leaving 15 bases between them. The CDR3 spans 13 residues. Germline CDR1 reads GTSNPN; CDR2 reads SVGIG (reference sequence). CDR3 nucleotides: TGTGCCTGGGTGGCGGCGGGGAGCGAAAAACTGTTTTTT. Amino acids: CAWVAAGSEKLFF. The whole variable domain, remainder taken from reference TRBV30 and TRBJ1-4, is SQTIHQWPATLVQPVGSPLSLECTVEGTSNPNLYWYRQAAGRGLQLLFYSVGIGQISSEVPQNLSASRPQDRQFILSSKKLLLSDSGFYLCAWVAAGSEKLFFGSGTQLSVL.

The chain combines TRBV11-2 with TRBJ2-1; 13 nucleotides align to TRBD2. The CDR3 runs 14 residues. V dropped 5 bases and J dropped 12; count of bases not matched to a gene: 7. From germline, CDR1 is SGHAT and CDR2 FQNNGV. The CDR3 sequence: CASSQRGLAGRQFF. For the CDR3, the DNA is TGTGCCAGCAGCCAACGGGGACTAGCGGGAAGGCAGTTCTTC.

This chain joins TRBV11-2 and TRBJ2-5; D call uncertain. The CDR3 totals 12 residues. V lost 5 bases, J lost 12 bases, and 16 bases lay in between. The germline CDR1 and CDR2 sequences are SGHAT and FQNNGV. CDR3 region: CASSQEFEDEYF. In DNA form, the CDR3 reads TGTGCCAGCAGCCAAGAGTTTGAGGACGAGTACTTC.

Written as DNA, the CDR3 is TGTGCCATCGCGACTAGCGGGAGGGGCACCGGGGAGCTGTTTTTT. It yields the protein CAIATSGRGTGELFF. V gene TRBV19 combines with J gene TRBJ2-2, with 14 nucleotides matching TRBD2. CDR1 LNHDA and CDR2 SQIVND come from the germline V gene (reference sequence). The CDR3 extends over 15 amino acids. J gave up 4 bases and V 10 bases, and 5 bases lay outside the gene matches.

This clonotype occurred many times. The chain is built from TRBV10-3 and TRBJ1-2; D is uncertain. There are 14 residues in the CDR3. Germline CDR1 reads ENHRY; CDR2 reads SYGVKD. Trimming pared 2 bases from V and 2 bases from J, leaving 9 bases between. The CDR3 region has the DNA TGTGCCATCAGTGAGAAGGCCGGGAACTATGGCTACACCTTC. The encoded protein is CAISEKAGNYGYTF.

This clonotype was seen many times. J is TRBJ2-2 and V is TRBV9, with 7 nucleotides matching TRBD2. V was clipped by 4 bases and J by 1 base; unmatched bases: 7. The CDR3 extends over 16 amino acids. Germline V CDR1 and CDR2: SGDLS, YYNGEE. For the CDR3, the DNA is TGTGCCAGCAGCCCCCAGGCGGGGGTGAACACCGGGGAGCTGTTTTTT. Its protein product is CASSPQAGVNTGELFF.

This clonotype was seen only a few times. CDR3 region: CASSSSLADSYNEQFF. CDR3 coding DNA: TGTGCCAGCAGCTCGTCACTAGCGGATTCCTACAATGAGCAGTTCTTC. The V call is TRBV7-3, the J call TRBJ2-1, with 8 bases identical to TRBD2. The CDR3 has 16 residues. The V and J ends lost 4 bases and 1 base, in that order; junction bases with no gene match: 6. Germline CDR1 reads SGHTA; CDR2 reads FQGTGA.

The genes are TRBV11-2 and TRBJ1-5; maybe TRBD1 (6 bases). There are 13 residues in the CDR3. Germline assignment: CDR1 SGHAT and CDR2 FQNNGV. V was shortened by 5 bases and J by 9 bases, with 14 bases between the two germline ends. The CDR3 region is CASSTRTEGPQHF. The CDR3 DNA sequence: TGTGCCAGCAGCACCCGGACAGAGGGGCCCCAGCATTTT.

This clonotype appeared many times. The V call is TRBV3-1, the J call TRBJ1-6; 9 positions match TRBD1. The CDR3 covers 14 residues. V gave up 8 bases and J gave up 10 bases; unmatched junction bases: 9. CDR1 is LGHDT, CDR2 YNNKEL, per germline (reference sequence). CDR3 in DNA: TGTGCCAGCGCCCCCGGGACAGGGACATCACCCCTCCACTTT. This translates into CASAPGTGTSPLHF.

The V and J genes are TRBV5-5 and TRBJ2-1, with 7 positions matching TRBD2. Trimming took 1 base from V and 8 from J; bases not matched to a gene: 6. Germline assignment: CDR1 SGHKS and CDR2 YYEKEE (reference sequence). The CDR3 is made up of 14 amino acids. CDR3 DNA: TGTGCCAGCAGCTTGATGCGGGAGCGAGATGAGCAGTTCTTC. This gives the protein CASSLMRERDEQFF.

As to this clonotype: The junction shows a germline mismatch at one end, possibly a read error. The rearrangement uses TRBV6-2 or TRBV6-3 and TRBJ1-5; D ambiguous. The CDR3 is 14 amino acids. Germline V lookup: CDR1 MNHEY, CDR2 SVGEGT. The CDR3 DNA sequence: TGTGTCAGCAGTTACTCGACGGGCCATCAACCCCAGCATTTT. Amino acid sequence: CVSSYSTGHQPQHF.

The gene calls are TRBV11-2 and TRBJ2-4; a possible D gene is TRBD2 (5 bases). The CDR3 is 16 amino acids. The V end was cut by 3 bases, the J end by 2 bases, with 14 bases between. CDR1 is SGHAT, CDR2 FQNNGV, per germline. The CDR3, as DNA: TGTGCCAGCAGCTTGGCGGGTGAGGACTCCAAAAACATTCAGTACTTC. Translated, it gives CASSLAGEDSKNIQYF. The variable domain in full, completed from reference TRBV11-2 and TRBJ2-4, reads EAGVAQSPRYKIIEKRQSVAFWCNPISGHATLYWYQQILGQGPKLLIQFQNNGVVDDSQLPKDRFSAERLKGVDSTLKIQPAKLEDSAVYLCASSLAGEDSKNIQYFGAGTRLSVL.

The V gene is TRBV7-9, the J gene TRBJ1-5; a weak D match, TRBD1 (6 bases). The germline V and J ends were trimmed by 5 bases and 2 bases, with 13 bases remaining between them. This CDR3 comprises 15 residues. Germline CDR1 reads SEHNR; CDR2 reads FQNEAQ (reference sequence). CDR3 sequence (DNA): TGTGCCAGCAGCGTAGGGGGTATGGGCAATCAGCCCCAGCATTTT. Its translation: CASSVGGMGNQPQHF.

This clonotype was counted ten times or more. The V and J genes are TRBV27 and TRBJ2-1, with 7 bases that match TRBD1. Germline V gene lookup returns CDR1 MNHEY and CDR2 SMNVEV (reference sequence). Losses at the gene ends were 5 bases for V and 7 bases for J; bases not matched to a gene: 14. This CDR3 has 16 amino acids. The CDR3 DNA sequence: TGTGCCAGCAGTCCCCTAGGACAGGAGAGTAAAAATGAGCAGTTCTTC. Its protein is CASSPLGQESKNEQFF.

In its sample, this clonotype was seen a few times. CDR3 nucleotides: TGTGCCACCAGCAGAGATCGGGGGACATCCTACGAGCAGTACTTC. This translates into CATSRDRGTSYEQYF. The chain employs TRBV15 and TRBJ2-7, with D perhaps given as TRBD1 or TRBD2 (6 bases each). Germline V lookup: CDR1 LNHNV, CDR2 YYDKDF (reference sequence). The CDR3 has 15 amino acids. The V gene lost 0 bases and the J gene lost 1 base, with 10 bases spanning the gap.

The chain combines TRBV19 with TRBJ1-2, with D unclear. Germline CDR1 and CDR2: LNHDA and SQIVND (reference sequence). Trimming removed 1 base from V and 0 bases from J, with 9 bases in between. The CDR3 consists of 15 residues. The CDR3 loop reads CASSIAGGANYGYTF. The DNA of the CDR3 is TGTGCCAGTAGTATAGCAGGCGGAGCTAACTATGGCTACACCTTC.

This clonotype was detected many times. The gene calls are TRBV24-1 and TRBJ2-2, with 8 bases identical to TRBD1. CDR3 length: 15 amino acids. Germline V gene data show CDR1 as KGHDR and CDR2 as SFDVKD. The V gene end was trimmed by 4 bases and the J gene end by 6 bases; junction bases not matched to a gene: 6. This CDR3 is CATSEQTGVAGELFF. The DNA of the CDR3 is TGTGCCACCAGTGAACAGACAGGGGTCGCCGGGGAGCTGTTTTTT.

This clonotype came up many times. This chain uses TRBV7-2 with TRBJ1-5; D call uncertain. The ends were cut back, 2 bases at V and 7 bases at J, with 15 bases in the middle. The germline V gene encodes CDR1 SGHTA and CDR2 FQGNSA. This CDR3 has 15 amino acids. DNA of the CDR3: TGTGCCAGCAGCTTATCCACGCGGGGAAAACAGCCCCAGCATTTT. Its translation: CASSLSTRGKQPQHF.

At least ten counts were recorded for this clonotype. The CDR3 reads CASSPTGRNEQYF. The CDR3 nucleotides read TGTGCCAGCAGTCCAACGGGTAGGAACGAGCAGTACTTC. The V gene is TRBV12-3 or TRBV12-4, the J gene TRBJ2-7; no clear D. The CDR3 is 13 amino acids. V lost 5 bases, J lost 5 bases, and 13 bases lay in between.

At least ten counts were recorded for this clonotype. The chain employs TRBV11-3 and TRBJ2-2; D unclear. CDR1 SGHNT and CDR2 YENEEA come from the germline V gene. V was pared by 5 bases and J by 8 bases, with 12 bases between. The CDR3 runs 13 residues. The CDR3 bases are TGTGCCAGCAGCCGCTCCTATCCGGGGGAGCTGTTTTTT. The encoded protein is CASSRSYPGELFF. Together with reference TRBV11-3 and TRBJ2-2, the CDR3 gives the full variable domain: EAGVVQSPRYKIIEKKQPVAFWCNPISGHNTLYWYLQNLGQGPELLIRYENEEAVDDSQLPKDRFSAERLKGVDSTLKIQPAELGDSAVYLCASSRSYPGELFFGEGSRLTVL.

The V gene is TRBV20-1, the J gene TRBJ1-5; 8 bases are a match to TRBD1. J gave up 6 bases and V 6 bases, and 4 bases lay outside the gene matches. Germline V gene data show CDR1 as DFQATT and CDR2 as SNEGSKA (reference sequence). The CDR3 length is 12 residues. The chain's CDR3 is CSARQGTQPQHF. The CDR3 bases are TGCAGTGCAAGACAGGGGACTCAGCCCCAGCATTTT.

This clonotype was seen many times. The CDR3 DNA sequence: TGCGCCAGCAGCCAAGATTGGCACACAATTCAGTACTTC. Protein: CASSQDWHTIQYF. The chain recombines TRBV4-3 with TRBJ2-4; D is uncertain. V lost 0 bases, J lost 10 bases, and 10 bases lay in between. This CDR3 comprises 13 residues. Germline CDR1 is LGHNA and CDR2 is YSLEER.

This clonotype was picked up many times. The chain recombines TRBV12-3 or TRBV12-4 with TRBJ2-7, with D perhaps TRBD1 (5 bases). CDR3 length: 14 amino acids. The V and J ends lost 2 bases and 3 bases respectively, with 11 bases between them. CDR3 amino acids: CASSLNIDSYEQYF. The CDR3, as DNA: TGTGCCAGCAGTTTAAACATCGACAGCTACGAGCAGTACTTC.

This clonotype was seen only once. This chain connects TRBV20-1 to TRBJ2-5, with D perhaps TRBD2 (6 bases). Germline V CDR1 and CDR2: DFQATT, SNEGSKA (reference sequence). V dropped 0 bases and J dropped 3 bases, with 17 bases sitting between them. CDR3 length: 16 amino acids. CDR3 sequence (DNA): TGCAGTGCTAGAGATTCAGCGGGCAGGTTAAAAGAGACCCAGTACTTC. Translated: CSARDSAGRLKETQYF.

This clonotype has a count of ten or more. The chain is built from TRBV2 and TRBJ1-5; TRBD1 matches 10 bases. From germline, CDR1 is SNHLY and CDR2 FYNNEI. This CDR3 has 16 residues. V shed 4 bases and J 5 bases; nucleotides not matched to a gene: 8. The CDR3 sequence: CASSGGDRGYDQPQHF. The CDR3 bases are TGTGCCAGCAGTGGGGGGGACAGGGGATATGATCAGCCCCAGCATTTT.